A selection of T cell receptor beta chains follows, all from one sample in a study of T cells in Graves' hyperthyroidism and ophthalmopathy. TCRdb independently ran MiXCR on the multiplex PCR reads; one entry per CDR3 protein. The table includes approximately 620,000 distinct CDR3 sequences, approximately 13% detected once. Material for sequencing was blood. The receptors here all came from a woman in her thirties with Graves' hyperthyroidism that later progressed to Graves' ophthalmopathy. CDR3s include the opening cysteine and the closing phenylalanine or tryptophan. The D gene is left open where the match is weak. The size of a clone is reported for some rows only, either as once, few or many, or as a class for expanded clones.

V: TRBV20-1; D: .; size: many; J: TRBJ2-1; CDR3: CSARPDLAPSYNEQFF; DNA: TGCAGTGCTAGGCCCGACCTAGCGCCATCCTACAATGAGCAGTTCTTC
V: TRBV2; D: .; size: many; J: TRBJ1-5; CDR3: CASGEARDLRGQPQHF; DNA: TGTGCCAGCGGGGAAGCTAGGGACCTGCGGGGCCAGCCCCAGCATTTT
V: TRBV9; D: .; size: few; J: TRBJ1-5; CDR3: CASSEGRGGYSNQPQHF; DNA: TGTGCCAGCAGCGAGGGACGCGGGGGATATAGCAATCAGCCCCAGCATTTT
V: TRBV28; D: .; size: many; J: TRBJ1-1; CDR3: CASSLSVEAFF; DNA: TGTGCCAGCAGTTTATCAGTTGAAGCTTTCTTT
V: TRBV11-2; D: TRBD2; size: many; J: TRBJ2-5; CDR3: CASSPWLAGEETQYF; DNA: TGTGCCAGCAGCCCTTGGCTAGCGGGAGAAGAGACCCAGTACTTC
V: TRBV12-3/TRBV12-4; D: TRBD1; size: many; J: TRBJ2-1; CDR3: CASSLSGTGYNEQFF; DNA: TGTGCCAGCAGTTTATCGGGGACAGGGTACAATGAGCAGTTCTTC
V: TRBV7-6; D: .; size: .; J: TRBJ2-2; CDR3: CASSQQGSGELFF; DNA: TGTGCCAGCAGCCAACAGGGTTCCGGGGAGCTGTTTTTT
V: TRBV4-2; D: .; size: many; J: TRBJ1-1; CDR3: CASSQDLPRTEAFF; DNA: TGTGCCAGCAGCCAAGATCTCCCTCGGACTGAAGCTTTCTTT
V: TRBV28; D: .; size: many; J: TRBJ1-2; CDR3: CASSSRIYGYTF; DNA: TGTGCCAGCAGTTCCCGTATTTATGGCTACACCTTC
V: TRBV6-1; D: .; size: .; J: TRBJ2-2; CDR3: CASFSRGTGELFF; DNA: TGTGCCAGCTTTTCCCGGGGCACCGGGGAGCTGTTTTTT
V: TRBV20-1; D: .; size: .; J: TRBJ2-3; CDR3: CSAYRDSRGATDTQYF; DNA: TGCAGTGCCTATCGGGACTCCCGAGGGGCGACAGATACGCAGTATTTT
V: TRBV6-2/TRBV6-3; D: TRBD2; size: .; J: TRBJ2-1; CDR3: CASSGLAGGPVYNEQFF; DNA: TGTGCCAGCAGTGGACTAGCGGGAGGGCCTGTCTACAATGAGCAGTTCTTC
V: TRBV3-1; D: .; size: many; J: TRBJ1-6; CDR3: CASSQADSDYSPLHF; DNA: TGTGCCAGCAGCCAAGCCGACAGCGATTATTCACCCCTCCACTTT
V: TRBV5-1; D: TRBD1; size: many; J: TRBJ1-4; CDR3: CASSSGTAIEKLFF; DNA: TGCGCCAGCAGCTCCGGGACAGCCATTGAAAAACTGTTTTTT
V: TRBV27; D: .; size: many; J: TRBJ2-5; CDR3: CASSGGQETQYF; DNA: TGTGCCAGCAGTGGCGGTCAAGAGACCCAGTACTTC
V: TRBV11-3; D: TRBD2; size: few; J: TRBJ2-2; CDR3: CASRPPGAGAGGELFF; DNA: TGTGCCAGCAGACCCCCTGGAGCGGGAGCAGGCGGGGAGCTGTTTTTT
V: TRBV6-5; D: .; size: .; J: TRBJ1-1; CDR3: CASSYTGGGPAFF; DNA: TGTGCCAGCAGTTACACCGGGGGCGGGCCAGCTTTCTTT
V: TRBV18; D: TRBD1; size: many; J: TRBJ1-2; CDR3: CASSTGQDSYYGYTF; DNA: TGTGCCAGCTCAACGGGACAGGACTCCTACTATGGCTACACCTTC
V: TRBV6-5; D: .; size: many; J: TRBJ2-5; CDR3: CASSYSRPVDGKETQYF; DNA: TGTGCCAGCAGTTACTCAAGACCCGTCGATGGGAAAGAGACCCAGTACTTC
V: TRBV3-1; D: TRBD1; size: many; J: TRBJ2-7; CDR3: CASSPGQGLGEQYF; DNA: TGTGCCAGCAGCCCAGGACAGGGCTTAGGCGAGCAGTACTTC
V: TRBV29-1; D: .; size: many; J: TRBJ1-1; CDR3: CSVELRQKLDTEAFF; DNA: TGCAGCGTTGAATTGCGGCAGAAACTCGACACTGAAGCTTTCTTT
V: TRBV7-9; D: .; size: .; J: TRBJ1-2; CDR3: CASSLVGGVFDGYTF; DNA: TGTGCCAGCAGCTTAGTAGGAGGAGTCTTTGATGGCTACACCTTC
V: TRBV7-8; D: TRBD2; size: many; J: TRBJ2-7; CDR3: CASSPDGLAGHEQYF; DNA: TGTGCCAGCAGCCCTGACGGACTAGCGGGCCACGAGCAGTACTTC
V: TRBV11-3; D: .; size: many; J: TRBJ2-1; CDR3: CASSVVSGYNEQFF; DNA: TGTGCCAGCAGCGTCGTCAGCGGGTACAATGAGCAGTTCTTC
V: TRBV14; D: .; size: few; J: TRBJ2-4; CDR3: CASSQGTLMAKNIQYF; DNA: TGTGCCAGCAGCCAAGGTACCCTCATGGCCAAAAACATTCAGTACTTC
V: TRBV28; D: .; size: many; J: TRBJ2-5; CDR3: CASSPLEGETQYF; DNA: TGTGCCAGCAGCCCACTGGAGGGAGAGACCCAGTACTTC